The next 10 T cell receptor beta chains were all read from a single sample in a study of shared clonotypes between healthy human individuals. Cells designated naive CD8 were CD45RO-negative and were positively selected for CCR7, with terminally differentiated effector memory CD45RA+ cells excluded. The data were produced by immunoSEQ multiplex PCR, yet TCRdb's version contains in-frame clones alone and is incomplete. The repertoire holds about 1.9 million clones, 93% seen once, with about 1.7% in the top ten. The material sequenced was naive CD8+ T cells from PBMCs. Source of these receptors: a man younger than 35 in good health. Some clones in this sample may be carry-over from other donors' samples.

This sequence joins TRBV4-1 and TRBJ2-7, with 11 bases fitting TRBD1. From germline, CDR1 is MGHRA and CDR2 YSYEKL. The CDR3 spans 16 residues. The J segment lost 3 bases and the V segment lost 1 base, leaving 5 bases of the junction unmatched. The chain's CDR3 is CASSQGWTGGGYEQYF. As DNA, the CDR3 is TGCGCCAGCAGCCAAGGCTGGACAGGGGGCGGCTACGAGCAGTACTTC.

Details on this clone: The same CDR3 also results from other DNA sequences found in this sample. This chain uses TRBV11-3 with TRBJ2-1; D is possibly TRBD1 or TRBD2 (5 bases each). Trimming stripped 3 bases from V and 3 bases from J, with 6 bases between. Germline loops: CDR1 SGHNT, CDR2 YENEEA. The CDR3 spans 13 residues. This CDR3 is CASSLGRYNEQFF. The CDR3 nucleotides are TGTGCCAGCAGCTTGGGACGCTACAATGAGCAGTTCTTC.

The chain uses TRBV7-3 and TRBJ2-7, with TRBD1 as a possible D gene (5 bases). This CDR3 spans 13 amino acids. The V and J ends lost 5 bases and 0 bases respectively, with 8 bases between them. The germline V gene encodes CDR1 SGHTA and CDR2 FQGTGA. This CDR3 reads CASSAGYSYEQYF. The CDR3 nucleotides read TGTGCCAGCAGCGCAGGGTACTCCTACGAGCAGTACTTC.

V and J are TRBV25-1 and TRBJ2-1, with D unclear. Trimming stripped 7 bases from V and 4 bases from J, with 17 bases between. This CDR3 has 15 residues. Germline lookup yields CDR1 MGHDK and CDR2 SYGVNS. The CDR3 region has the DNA TGTGCCAGCACTCTTGGCGAACGAACATACAATGAGCAGTTCTTC. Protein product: CASTLGERTYNEQFF.

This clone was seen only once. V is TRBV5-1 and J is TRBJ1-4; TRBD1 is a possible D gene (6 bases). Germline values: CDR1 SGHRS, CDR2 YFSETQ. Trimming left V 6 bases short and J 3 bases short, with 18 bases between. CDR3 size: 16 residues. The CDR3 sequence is CASNQRGLTSNEKLFF. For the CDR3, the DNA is TGCGCCAGCAATCAACGGGGGCTGACCTCTAATGAAAAACTGTTTTTT. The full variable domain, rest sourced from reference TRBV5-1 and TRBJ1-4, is KAGVTQTPRYLIKTRGQQVTLSCSPISGHRSVSWYQQTPGQGLQFLFEYFSETQRNKGNFPGRFSGRQFSNSRSEMNVSTLELGDSALYLCASNQRGLTSNEKLFFGSGTQLSVL.

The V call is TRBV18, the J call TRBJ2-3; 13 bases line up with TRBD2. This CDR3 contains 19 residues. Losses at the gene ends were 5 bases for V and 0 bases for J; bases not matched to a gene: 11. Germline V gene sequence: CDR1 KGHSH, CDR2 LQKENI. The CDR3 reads CASSWTSGRIGPSTDTQYF. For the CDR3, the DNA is TGTGCCAGCTCATGGACTAGCGGGAGAATCGGACCTAGCACAGATACGCAGTATTTT.

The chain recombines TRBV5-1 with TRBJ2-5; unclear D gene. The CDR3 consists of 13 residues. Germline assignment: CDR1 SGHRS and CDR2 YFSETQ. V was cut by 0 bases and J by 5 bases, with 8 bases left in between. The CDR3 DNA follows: TGCGCCAGCAGCTTGGACATCCGGGAGACCCAGTACTTC. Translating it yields CASSLDIRETQYF.

CDR3 in amino acids: CASSAGQGGTNEKLFF. The CDR3, as DNA: TGTGCCAGCAGCGCCGGACAGGGCGGCACTAATGAAAAACTGTTTTTT. This sequence joins TRBV9 and TRBJ1-4; 8 positions agree with TRBD1. This CDR3 is built from 16 residues. V dropped 3 bases and J dropped 2; count of bases not matched to a gene: 6. Germline V gene data show CDR1 as SGDLS and CDR2 as YYNGEE.

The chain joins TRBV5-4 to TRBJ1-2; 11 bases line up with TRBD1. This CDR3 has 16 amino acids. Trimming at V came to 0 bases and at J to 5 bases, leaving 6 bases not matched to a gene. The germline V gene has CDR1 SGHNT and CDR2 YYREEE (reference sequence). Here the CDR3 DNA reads TGTGCCAGCAGCTTGGCCGGGGACAGGGGGAGTTATGGCTACACCTTC. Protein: CASSLAGDRGSYGYTF. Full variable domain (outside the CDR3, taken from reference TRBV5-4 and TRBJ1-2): ETGVTQSPTHLIKTRGQQVTLRCSSQSGHNTVSWYQQALGQGPQFIFQYYREEENGRGNFPPRFSGLQFPNYSSELNVNALELDDSALYLCASSLAGDRGSYGYTFGSGTRLTVV.

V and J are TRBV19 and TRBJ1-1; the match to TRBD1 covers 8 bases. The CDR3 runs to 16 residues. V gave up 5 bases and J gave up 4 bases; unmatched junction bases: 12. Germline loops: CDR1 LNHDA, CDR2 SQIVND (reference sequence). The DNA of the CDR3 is TGTGCCAGTAGTCCCAGGACAGGGATCGTTTCCACTGAAGCTTTCTTT. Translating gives CASSPRTGIVSTEAFF.